The entry below gives a single T cell receptor (beta chain) sequence along with its context. The sample comes from a study of Tregs in tolerant kidney transplant recipients. Here immunoSEQ multiplex PCR was the method, and the copy in TCRdb shows in-frame clones only, minus some. The sample includes approximately 260,000 clones, 80% to 85% seen only once; the top ten take less than 0.75%. This TCR came from a human donor in good health. Sequenced sample: CD4+ T cells from blood.

In nucleotides, the CDR3 is TGCAGCGCCCCGCTTATCCTTTACAATGAGCAGTTCTTC. As protein: CSAPLILYNEQFF. V is TRBV29-1 and J is TRBJ2-1; D unclear. CDR1 and CDR2 (germline): SQVTM, ANQGSEA. The CDR3 spans 13 residues. The V end lost 7 bases, the J end lost 4 bases, and 14 bases lay between the germline ends.